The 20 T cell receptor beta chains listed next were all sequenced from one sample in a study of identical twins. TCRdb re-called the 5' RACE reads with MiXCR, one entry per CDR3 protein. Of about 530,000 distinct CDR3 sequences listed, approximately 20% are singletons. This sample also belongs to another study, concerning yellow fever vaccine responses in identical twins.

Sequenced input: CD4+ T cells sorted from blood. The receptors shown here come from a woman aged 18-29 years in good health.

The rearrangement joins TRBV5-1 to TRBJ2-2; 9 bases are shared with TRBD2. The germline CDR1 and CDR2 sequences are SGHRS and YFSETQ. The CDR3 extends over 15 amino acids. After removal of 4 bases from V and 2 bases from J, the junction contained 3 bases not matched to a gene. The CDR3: CASSRTSDNTGELFF. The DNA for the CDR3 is TGCGCCAGCAGCAGGACTAGCGATAACACCGGGGAGCTGTTTTTT.

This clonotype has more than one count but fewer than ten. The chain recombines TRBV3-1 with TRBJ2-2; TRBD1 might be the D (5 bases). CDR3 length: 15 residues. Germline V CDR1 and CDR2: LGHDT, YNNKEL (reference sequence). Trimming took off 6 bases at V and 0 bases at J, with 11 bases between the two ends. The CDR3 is CASRGGASNTGELFF. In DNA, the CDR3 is TGTGCCAGCAGGGGTGGGGCCTCGAACACCGGGGAGCTGTTTTTT. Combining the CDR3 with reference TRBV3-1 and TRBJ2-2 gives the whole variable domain DTAVSQTPKYLVTQMGNDKSIKCEQNLGHDTMYWYKQDSKKFLKIMFSYNNKELIINETVPNRFSPKSPDKAHLNLHINSLELGDSAVYFCASRGGASNTGELFFGEGSRLTVL.

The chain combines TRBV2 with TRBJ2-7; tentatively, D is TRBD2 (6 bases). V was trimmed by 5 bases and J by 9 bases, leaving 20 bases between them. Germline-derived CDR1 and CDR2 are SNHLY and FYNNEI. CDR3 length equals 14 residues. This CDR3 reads CASSSGGTGGMQYF. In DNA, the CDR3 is TGTGCCAGCAGTTCTGGTGGGACGGGCGGGATGCAGTACTTC.

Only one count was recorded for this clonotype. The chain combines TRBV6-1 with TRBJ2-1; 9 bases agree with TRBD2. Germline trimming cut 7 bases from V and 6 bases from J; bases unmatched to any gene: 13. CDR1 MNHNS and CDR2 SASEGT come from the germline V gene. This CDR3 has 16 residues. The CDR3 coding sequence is TGTGCCAGCAAGAGATCTCTAGCGGGATACGGCAATGAGCAGTTCTTC. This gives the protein CASKRSLAGYGNEQFF.

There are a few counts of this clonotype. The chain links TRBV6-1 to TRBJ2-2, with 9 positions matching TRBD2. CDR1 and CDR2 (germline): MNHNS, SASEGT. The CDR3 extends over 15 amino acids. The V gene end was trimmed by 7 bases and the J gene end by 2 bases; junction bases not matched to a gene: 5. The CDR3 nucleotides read TGTGCCAGCACCCGCGGGGGGGCCAACACCGGGGAGCTGTTTTTT. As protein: CASTRGGANTGELFF.

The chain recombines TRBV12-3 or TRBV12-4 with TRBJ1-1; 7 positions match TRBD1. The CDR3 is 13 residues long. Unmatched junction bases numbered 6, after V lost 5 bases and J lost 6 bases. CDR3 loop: CASSRTGVAEAFF. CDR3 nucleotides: TGTGCCAGCAGTCGAACAGGGGTTGCTGAAGCTTTCTTT.

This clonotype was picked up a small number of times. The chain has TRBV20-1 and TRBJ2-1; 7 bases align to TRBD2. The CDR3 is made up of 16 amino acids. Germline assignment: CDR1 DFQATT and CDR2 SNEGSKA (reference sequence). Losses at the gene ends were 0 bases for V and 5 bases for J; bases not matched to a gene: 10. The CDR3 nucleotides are TGCAGTGCTAGAGATCGTTATCCAGCGGGACACAATGAGCAGTTCTTC. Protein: CSARDRYPAGHNEQFF.

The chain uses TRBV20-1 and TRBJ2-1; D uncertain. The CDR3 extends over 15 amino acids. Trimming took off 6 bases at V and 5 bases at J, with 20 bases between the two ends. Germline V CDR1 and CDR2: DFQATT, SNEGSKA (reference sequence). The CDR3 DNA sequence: TGCAGTGCCAAAGACCCGTACCTCTTCCACAATGAGCAGTTCTTC. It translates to CSAKDPYLFHNEQFF.

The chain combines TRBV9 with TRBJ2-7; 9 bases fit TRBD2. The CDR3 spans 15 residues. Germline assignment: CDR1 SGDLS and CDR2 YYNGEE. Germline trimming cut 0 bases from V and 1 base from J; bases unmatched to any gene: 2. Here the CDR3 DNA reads TGTGCCAGCAGCGTAGAGGCGGGGGGGTCCTACGAGCAGTACTTC. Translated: CASSVEAGGSYEQYF.

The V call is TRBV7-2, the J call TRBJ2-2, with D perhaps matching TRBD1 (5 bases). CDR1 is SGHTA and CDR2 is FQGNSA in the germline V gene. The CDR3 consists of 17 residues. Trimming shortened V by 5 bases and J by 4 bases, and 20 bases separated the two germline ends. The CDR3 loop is CASSRTGLGKVTGELFF. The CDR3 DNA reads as TGTGCCAGCAGCAGAACAGGTCTTGGGAAAGTCACCGGGGAGCTGTTTTTT. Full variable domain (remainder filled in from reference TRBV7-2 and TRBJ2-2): GAGVSQSPSNKVTEKGKDVELRCDPISGHTALYWYRQSLGQGLEFLIYFQGNSAPDKSGLPSDRFSAERTGGSVSTLTIQRTQQEDSAVYLCASSRTGLGKVTGELFFGEGSRLTVL.

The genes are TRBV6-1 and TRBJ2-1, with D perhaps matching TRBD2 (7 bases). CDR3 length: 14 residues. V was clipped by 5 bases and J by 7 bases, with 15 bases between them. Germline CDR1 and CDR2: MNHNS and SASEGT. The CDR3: CASSRGGPWNEQFF. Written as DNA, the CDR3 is TGTGCCAGCAGTAGGGGGGGCCCGTGGAATGAGCAGTTCTTC.

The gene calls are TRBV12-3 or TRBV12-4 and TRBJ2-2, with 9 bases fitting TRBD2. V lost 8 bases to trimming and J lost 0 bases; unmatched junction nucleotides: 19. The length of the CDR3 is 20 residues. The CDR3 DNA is TGTGCCAGCCATCCCCCACGAGGGGGACTAGCAAAATCGAACACCGGGGAGCTGTTTTTT. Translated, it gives CASHPPRGGLAKSNTGELFF.

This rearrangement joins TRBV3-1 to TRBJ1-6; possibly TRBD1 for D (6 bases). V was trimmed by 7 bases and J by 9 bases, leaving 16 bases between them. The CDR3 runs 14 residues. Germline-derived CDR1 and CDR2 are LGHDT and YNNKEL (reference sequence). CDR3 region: CASTLRGAGSPLHF. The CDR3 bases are TGTGCCAGCACCCTGCGGGGGGCCGGTTCACCCCTCCACTTT.

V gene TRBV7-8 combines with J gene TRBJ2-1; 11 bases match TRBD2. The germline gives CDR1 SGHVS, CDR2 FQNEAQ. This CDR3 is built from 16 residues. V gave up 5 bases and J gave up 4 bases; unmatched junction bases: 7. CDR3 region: CASSPGGTSGYNEQFF. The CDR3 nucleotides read TGTGCCAGCAGCCCGGGAGGGACTAGCGGATACAATGAGCAGTTCTTC.

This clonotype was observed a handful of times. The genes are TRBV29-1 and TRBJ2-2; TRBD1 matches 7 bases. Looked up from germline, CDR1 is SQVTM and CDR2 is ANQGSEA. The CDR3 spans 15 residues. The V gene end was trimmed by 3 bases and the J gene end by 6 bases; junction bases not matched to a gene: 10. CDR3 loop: CSVEDRQGSPGELFF. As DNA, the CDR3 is TGCAGCGTTGAGGACCGACAGGGATCCCCCGGGGAGCTGTTTTTT.

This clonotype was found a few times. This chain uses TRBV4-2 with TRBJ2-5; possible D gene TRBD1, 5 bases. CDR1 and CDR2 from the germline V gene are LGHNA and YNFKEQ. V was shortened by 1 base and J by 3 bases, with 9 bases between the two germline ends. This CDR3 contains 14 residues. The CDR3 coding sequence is TGTGCCAGCAGCCAAGTAGTAGGGGAAGAGACCCAGTACTTC. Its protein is CASSQVVGEETQYF.

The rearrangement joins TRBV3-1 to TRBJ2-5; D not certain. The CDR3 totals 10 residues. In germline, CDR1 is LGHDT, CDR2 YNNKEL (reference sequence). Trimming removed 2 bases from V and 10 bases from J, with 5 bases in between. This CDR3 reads CASSQRHQYF. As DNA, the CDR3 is TGTGCCAGCAGCCAACGCCACCAGTACTTC.

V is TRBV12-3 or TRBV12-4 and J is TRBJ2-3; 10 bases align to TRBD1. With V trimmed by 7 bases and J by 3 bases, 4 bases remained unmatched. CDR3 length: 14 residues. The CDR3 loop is CASTQDRGTDTQYF. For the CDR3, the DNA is TGTGCCAGCACCCAGGACAGGGGGACAGATACGCAGTATTTT.

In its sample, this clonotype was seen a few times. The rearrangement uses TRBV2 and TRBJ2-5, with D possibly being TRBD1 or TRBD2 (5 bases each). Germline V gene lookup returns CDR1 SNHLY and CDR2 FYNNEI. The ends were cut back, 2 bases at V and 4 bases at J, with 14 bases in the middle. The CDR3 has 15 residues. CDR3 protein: CASSELWGAGETQYF. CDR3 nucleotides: TGTGCCAGCAGTGAACTCTGGGGCGCGGGAGAGACCCAGTACTTC.

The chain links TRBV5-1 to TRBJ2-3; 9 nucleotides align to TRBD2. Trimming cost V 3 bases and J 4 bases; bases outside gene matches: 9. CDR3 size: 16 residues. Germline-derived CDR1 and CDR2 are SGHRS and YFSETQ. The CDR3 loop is CASSSSAGGVADTQYF. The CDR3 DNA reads TGCGCCAGCAGCTCATCAGCGGGGGGTGTAGCAGATACGCAGTATTTT.